The rows below give T cell receptor beta chains drawn from one sample of a study of cytomegalovirus exposure and HLA in healthy donors. The assay was immunoSEQ multiplex PCR, and TCRdb's table has in-frame clones only and misses some. The repertoire holds under 200,000 clones, about 78% seen once, with 4.5% to 6% in the top ten. The sequencing sample was made of PBMCs. Receptors originate from a man aged 35-49 years in good health and CMV-seronegative. The CDR3 runs from the conserved cysteine through the conserved F or W. A D gene is named only where the DNA matches it firmly. For some rows the clone size is stated as once, few or many, or as a class when expanded; others skip it.

clone size	J gene	D gene	V gene	CDR3 protein	CDR3 DNA
NA	TRBJ2-7	NA	TRBV19	CASSLQGGAYEQYF	TGTGCCAGTAGTCTCCAGGGTGGGGCCTACGAGCAGTACTTC
few	TRBJ2-7	NA	TRBV7-9	CASSLTTGDSEQYF	TGTGCCAGCAGCTTAACCACAGGGGACTCCGAGCAGTACTTC
NA	TRBJ2-2	NA	TRBV7-9	CASSLGLAGVAGELFF	TGTGCCAGCAGCTTAGGCCTGGCAGGGGTTGCCGGGGAGCTGTTTTTT
NA	TRBJ2-1	TRBD1	TRBV5-1	CASSLGGGRNEQFF	TGCGCCAGCAGCCTAGGGGGCGGAAGGAATGAGCAGTTCTTC
NA	TRBJ1-3	TRBD1	TRBV30	CAWRILGGAWGNTIYF	TGTGCCTGGAGGATACTAGGGGGCGCGTGGGGAAACACCATATATTTT
NA	TRBJ1-5	NA	TRBV6-1	CASSEWGGNQPQHF	TGTGCCAGCAGTGAGTGGGGCGGAAATCAGCCCCAGCATTTT
NA	TRBJ2-1	TRBD2	TRBV7-9	CASSLGQTSGSSYNEQFF	TGTGCCAGCAGCTTAGGGCAGACTAGCGGGAGCTCCTACAATGAGCAGTTCTTC
NA	TRBJ2-7	TRBD1	TRBV4-3	CASSRLRTGEYEQYF	TGCGCCAGCAGCCGATTACGAACAGGGGAGTACGAGCAGTACTTC
NA	TRBJ1-1	NA	TRBV11-1	CASSPTYSRGWFMNTEAFF	TGTGCCAGCAGCCCAACCTACTCCAGGGGATGGTTCATGAACACTGAAGCTTTCTTT
NA	TRBJ2-3	NA	TRBV4-2	CASSQVGRAFTDTQYF	TGTGCCAGCAGCCAAGTTGGGCGGGCATTCACAGATACGCAGTATTTT
NA	TRBJ1-5	TRBD1	TRBV5-8	CASRRDRVGQPQHF	TGTGCCAGCAGGCGGGACAGGGTCGGGCAGCCCCAGCATTTT
NA	TRBJ1-1	NA	TRBV30	CAWRRPGGVDTEAFF	TGTGCCTGGAGGCGGCCAGGAGGGGTGGACACTGAAGCTTTCTTT
NA	TRBJ2-3	TRBD1	TRBV6-5	CASSYGGQGHPDTQYF	TGTGCCAGCAGTTACGGGGGACAGGGGCATCCAGATACGCAGTATTTT
NA	TRBJ2-7	TRBD2	TRBV7-9	CASSLASGRYEQYF	TGTGCCAGCAGCTTGGCTAGCGGCAGATACGAGCAGTACTTC
NA	TRBJ2-7	TRBD1	TRBV4-3	CASSQDLGTGYEQYF	TGCGCCAGCAGCCAAGATCTAGGGACAGGTTACGAGCAGTACTTC
once	TRBJ2-1	NA	TRBV13	CASSSSAANNEQFF	TGTGCCAGCAGCTCTTCAGCGGCGAACAATGAGCAGTTCTTC
NA	TRBJ2-3	TRBD2	TRBV6-1	CASRSGRETDTQYF	TGTGCCAGCAGGAGCGGGAGGGAAACAGATACGCAGTATTTT
NA	TRBJ1-2	TRBD1	TRBV6-6	CASSYEGGLYGYTF	TGTGCCAGCAGTTACGAAGGGGGCCTCTATGGCTACACCTTC
NA	TRBJ1-4	NA	TRBV5-1	CASSFDAGIGEKLFF	TGCGCCAGCAGCTTTGATGCGGGTATTGGGGAAAAACTGTTTTTT
NA	TRBJ2-1	TRBD2	TRBV5-1	CASEDGGGRYNEQFF	TGCGCCAGCGAAGATGGGGGAGGGCGCTACAATGAGCAGTTCTTC
NA	TRBJ2-1	NA	TRBV5-1	CASSLDLYNERFF	TGCGCCAGCAGCTTAGATTTGTACAATGAGCGGTTCTTC
NA	TRBJ2-7	NA	TRBV19	CASSPRTGAYEQYF	TGTGCCAGTAGTCCTCGGACGGGAGCCTACGAGCAGTACTTC
NA	TRBJ1-1	NA	TRBV7-3	CASSAQRVQTEAFF	TGTGCCAGCAGCGCCCAGAGGGTGCAAACTGAAGCTTTCTTT
few	TRBJ1-3	NA	TRBV30	CAWGPGNTIYF	TGTGCCTGGGGCCCTGGAAACACCATATATTTT
NA	TRBJ2-3	TRBD2	TRBV27	CASSFASGGNTDTQYF	TGTGCCAGCAGTTTCGCTAGCGGGGGGAACACAGATACGCAGTATTTT
NA	TRBJ1-5	NA	TRBV6-5	CASSFGGNQPQHF	TGTGCCAGCAGTTTCGGGGGCAATCAGCCCCAGCATTTT
NA	TRBJ1-2	TRBD1	TRBV27	CAGSPDRGNYGYTF	TGTGCCGGCAGCCCGGACAGGGGGAACTATGGCTACACCTTC
NA	TRBJ2-5	NA	TRBV18	CASSPPVGSRETQYF	TGTGCCAGCTCACCACCGGTTGGATCTAGAGAGACCCAGTACTTC
NA	TRBJ1-1	NA	TRBV29-1	CSATEKNTEAFF	TGCAGTGCCACGGAGAAGAACACTGAAGCTTTCTTT
NA	TRBJ1-2	NA	TRBV7-2	CASSLSRGNYGYTF	TGTGCCAGCAGCTTAAGTCGGGGGAACTATGGCTACACCTTC
NA	TRBJ1-5	TRBD1	TRBV10-2	CASSPTGVSNQPQHF	TGCGCCAGCAGCCCTACAGGGGTTAGCAATCAGCCCCAGCATTTT
NA	TRBJ2-2	NA	TRBV27	CASSLSIPGGLGELFF	TGTGCCAGCAGTTTATCCATCCCGGGCGGACTGGGGGAGCTGTTTTTT
few	TRBJ2-1	NA	TRBV5-5	CASSTAGSSEQFF	TGTGCCAGCAGCACAGCGGGCTCCTCAGAGCAGTTCTTC
NA	TRBJ1-1	TRBD1	TRBV18	CASSLHRGMNTEAFF	TGTGCCAGCTCACTGCACAGGGGTATGAACACTGAAGCTTTCTTT
NA	TRBJ2-3	TRBD2	TRBV15	CATSRDLGLAGMHDTQYF	TGTGCCACCAGCAGAGATCTGGGGCTAGCGGGGATGCACGATACGCAGTATTTT
NA	TRBJ1-3	TRBD1	TRBV5-1	CASSGGQGYFSGNTIYF	TGCGCCAGCAGCGGAGGACAGGGATACTTCTCTGGAAACACCATATATTTT
NA	TRBJ1-1	NA	TRBV7-2	CASSLRSMNTEAFF	TGTGCCAGCAGCTTAAGGAGCATGAACACTGAAGCTTTCTTT
NA	TRBJ2-7	TRBD1	TRBV25-1	CASSAPGQGSAVQYF	TGTGCCAGCAGTGCACCGGGACAGGGGTCAGCGGTGCAGTACTTC
NA	TRBJ1-3	NA	TRBV27	CASSQGHSKNTIYF	TGTGCCAGCAGTCAGGGACACAGTAAAAACACCATATATTTT
NA	TRBJ1-5	NA	TRBV9	CASSVGTNSNQPQHF	TGTGCCAGCAGCGTAGGGACAAATAGCAATCAGCCCCAGCATTTT
NA	TRBJ2-3	TRBD1	TRBV25-1	CASSELGTGGFTDTQYF	TGTGCCAGCAGTGAACTCGGGACAGGGGGCTTTACAGATACGCAGTATTTT
many	TRBJ2-2	TRBD2	TRBV5-6	CASTLAGTGELFF	TGTGCCAGCACTCTAGCGGGGACCGGGGAGCTGTTTTTT
NA	TRBJ2-7	TRBD1	TRBV7-9	CASSFTGGSSNEQYF	TGTGCCAGCAGCTTCACAGGGGGTTCCTCGAACGAGCAGTACTTC
NA	TRBJ1-5	TRBD1	TRBV2	CASSWTGAQPQHF	TGTGCCAGCAGTTGGACAGGGGCTCAGCCCCAGCATTTT